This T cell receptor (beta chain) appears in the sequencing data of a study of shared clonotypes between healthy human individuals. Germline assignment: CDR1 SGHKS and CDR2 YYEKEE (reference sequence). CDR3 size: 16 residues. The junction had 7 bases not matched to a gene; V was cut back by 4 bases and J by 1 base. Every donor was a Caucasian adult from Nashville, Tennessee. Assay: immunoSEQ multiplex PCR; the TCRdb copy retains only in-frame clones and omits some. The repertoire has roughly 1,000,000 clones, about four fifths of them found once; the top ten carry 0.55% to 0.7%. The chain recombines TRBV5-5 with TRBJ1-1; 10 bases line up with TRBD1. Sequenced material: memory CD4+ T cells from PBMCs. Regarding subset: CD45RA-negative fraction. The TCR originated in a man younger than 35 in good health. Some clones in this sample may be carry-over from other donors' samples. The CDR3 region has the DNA TGTGCCAGCAGCCCGCGACAGGGGGCAAGGAACACTGAAGCTTTCTTT. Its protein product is CASSPRQGARNTEAFF.